This T cell receptor (beta chain) was identified in a study of neurological immune-mediated disorders. Study-wide results and limits: None of the CDR3 amino acid sequences of expanded clones were shared across subjects, and this suggested private repertoires in all groups.

Each CDR3 protein is one row after TCRdb ran MiXCR on the 5' RACE reads. The table has roughly 50,000 distinct CDR3 sequences, more than 9.5% seen once. J lost 5 bases, V lost 8 bases, and 5 bases had no gene match. The CDR3 runs 13 residues. Germline assignment: CDR1 LGHDT and CDR2 YNNKEL (reference sequence). Ten or more counts support this clonotype. Antigen unknown. The J gene is TRBJ2-3, the V gene TRBV3-1; 9 bases map to TRBD2. The receptor was derived from a woman aged 60 to 75 with HTLV-1-associated myelopathy (HAM/TSP). The material sequenced was PBMCs. The CDR3 here is CASVAGGQDTQYF. The CDR3, as DNA: TGTGCCAGCGTCGCGGGAGGGCAAGATACGCAGTATTTT.